This is a list of T cell receptor beta chains from one sample in a study of blood T cell repertoires in COVID-19. The repertoire was sequenced with immunoSEQ multiplex PCR; TCRdb's copy has only in-frame clones and lacks some. The profile shows 350,000 to 400,000 clones, 88% of them singletons. Sequenced sample: PBMCs or T cells enriched from blood (not recorded which). The receptors originated from a woman between 18 and 30 years old who had recovered from COVID-19. Each CDR3 is given with its conserved first and last residue. The D gene is left open where the match is weak. Clone size is stated in some rows and not others, as once, few, many or a class when expanded.

J gene: TRBJ2-5; D gene: TRBD2; V gene: TRBV5-1; clone size: .; CDR3 DNA: TGCGCCAGCAGCCTGCTAGCGGGGGGGCTAGAGACCCAGTACTTC; CDR3 protein: CASSLLAGGLETQYF
J gene: TRBJ2-5; D gene: .; V gene: TRBV5-1; clone size: .; CDR3 DNA: TGCGCCAGCAGCTCGGGACAAATACTCCAAGAGCCAACCCAGTACTTC; CDR3 protein: CASSSGQILQEPTQYF
J gene: TRBJ1-1; D gene: .; V gene: TRBV4-2; clone size: .; CDR3 DNA: TGTGCCAGCAGCGAAGAAGGGGCCCTGAACACTGAAGCTTTCTTT; CDR3 protein: CASSEEGALNTEAFF
J gene: TRBJ2-7; D gene: .; V gene: TRBV12-1; clone size: .; CDR3 DNA: TGTGACGAAGGGGGCTCGTATTACGAGCAGTACTTC; CDR3 protein: CDEGGSYYEQYF
J gene: TRBJ1-2; D gene: TRBD1; V gene: TRBV7-2; clone size: .; CDR3 DNA: TGTGCCAGCAGGGGACAGGGTTTCGATGGCTACACCTTC; CDR3 protein: CASRGQGFDGYTF
J gene: TRBJ2-3; D gene: .; V gene: TRBV19; clone size: .; CDR3 DNA: TGTGCCAGTAGTATTCAGGGGAGACTAACTAGCACAGATACGCAGTATTTT; CDR3 protein: CASSIQGRLTSTDTQYF
J gene: TRBJ1-3; D gene: TRBD1; V gene: TRBV6-1; clone size: .; CDR3 DNA: TGTGCCAGCAGTGAAGGAGGTGGACAGGGGGCCCTCTCTGGAAACACCATATATTTT; CDR3 protein: CASSEGGGQGALSGNTIYF
J gene: TRBJ1-5; D gene: .; V gene: TRBV28; clone size: few; CDR3 DNA: TGTGCCAGCAACCCGCGCGGACTCGGGGAGAAACCCCAGCATTTT; CDR3 protein: CASNPRGLGEKPQHF
J gene: TRBJ1-1; D gene: TRBD1; V gene: TRBV28; clone size: .; CDR3 DNA: TGTGCCAGCAGTGTGGGACAGGGGGCTTCGGGAGCTTTCTTT; CDR3 protein: CASSVGQGASGAFF
J gene: TRBJ1-6; D gene: TRBD1; V gene: TRBV15; clone size: .; CDR3 DNA: TGTGCCACCGGGATTACAGGGGCTAATTCACCCCTCCACTTT; CDR3 protein: CATGITGANSPLHF
J gene: TRBJ2-7; D gene: .; V gene: TRBV6-5; clone size: .; CDR3 DNA: TGTGCCAGCATGAGGGGGGGACTCTACGAGCAGTACTTC; CDR3 protein: CASMRGGLYEQYF
J gene: TRBJ2-2; D gene: .; V gene: TRBV7-3; clone size: .; CDR3 DNA: TGTGCCAGCAGCTTAGGAGGGGCGGGCACCGGGGAGCTGTTTTTT; CDR3 protein: CASSLGGAGTGELFF
J gene: TRBJ1-1; D gene: .; V gene: TRBV11-3; clone size: .; CDR3 DNA: TGTGCCAGCAGGGACAGTCGCGCGGACACTGAAGCTTTCTTT; CDR3 protein: CASRDSRADTEAFF
J gene: TRBJ1-1; D gene: .; V gene: TRBV5-1; clone size: .; CDR3 DNA: TGCGCCAGCAGCCTAGGAGGGACCACTGAAGCTTTCTTT; CDR3 protein: CASSLGGTTEAFF
J gene: TRBJ1-1; D gene: TRBD1; V gene: TRBV4-3; clone size: .; CDR3 DNA: TGCGCCAGCAGCCAAGAGACAGGGGTTACTGAAGCTTTCTTT; CDR3 protein: CASSQETGVTEAFF
J gene: TRBJ1-2; D gene: .; V gene: TRBV29-1; clone size: .; CDR3 DNA: TGCAGCGTTGCTTACAGAAATATCTATGGCTACACCTTC; CDR3 protein: CSVAYRNIYGYTF
J gene: TRBJ1-6; D gene: TRBD1; V gene: TRBV18; clone size: .; CDR3 DNA: TGTGCCAGCTCACCATTAGGGTCAGGGGGCGTCAATTCACCCCTCCACTTT; CDR3 protein: CASSPLGSGGVNSPLHF
J gene: TRBJ2-1; D gene: .; V gene: TRBV5-1; clone size: .; CDR3 DNA: TGCGCCAGCAGCAGCAACCGGGACTACAATGAGCAGTTCTTC; CDR3 protein: CASSSNRDYNEQFF